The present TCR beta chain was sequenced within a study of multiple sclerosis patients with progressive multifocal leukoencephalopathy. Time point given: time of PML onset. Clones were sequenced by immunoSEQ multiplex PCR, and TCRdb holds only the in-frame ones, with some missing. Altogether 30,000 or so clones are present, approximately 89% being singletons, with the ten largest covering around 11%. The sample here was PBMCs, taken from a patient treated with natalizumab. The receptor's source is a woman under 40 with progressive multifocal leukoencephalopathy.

The DNA for the CDR3 is TGTGCCAGCACCAAGCAGGCGGACTATGGCTACACCTTC. As protein: CASTKQADYGYTF. This chain joins TRBV6-5 and TRBJ1-2; D unclear. The V gene's germline CDR1 is MNHEY and CDR2 SVGAGI. Trimming left V 7 bases short and J 3 bases short, with 12 bases between. CDR3 length: 13 amino acids.